This TCR beta chain was obtained from a study of beta chain features in type 1 diabetes. Study in general: All of the samples together had 107,917,701 sorted cells examined. Notes on the study in general: For Type 1 diabetes patients, all four CD4+ subsets carried TCRB CDR3s that were moderately but significantly shorter.

Comments on this clone: Its cognate antigen is unknown.

The germline V gene has CDR1 MNHEY and CDR2 SMNVEV (reference sequence). This CDR3 has 15 amino acids. Trimming took 3 bases from V and 4 from J; bases not matched to a gene: 5. Every participating donor gave one draw, a heparinised blood sample averaging around 100 mL. A sort by CD45RO/CCR7/CD25/CD127/CD95/CD27 yielded CD4+ naive, central memory, regulatory and stem cell-like memory cells. All sorted populations exceeded 95% purity. The investigators reverse transcribed all of the isolated RNA, so they sequenced expressed TCRB transcripts. TCRdb keeps only in-frame clones here, not all; method: immunoSEQ multiplex PCR. This sample carries tens of thousands of clones, approximately 70% of them seen once, and the ten largest clones take about 1.6%.

The chain recombines TRBV27 with TRBJ2-7; 11 positions match TRBD2. This TCR derives from a man aged 30-40 years with type 1 diabetes. Some clones in this sample may be carry-over from other donors' samples. Sequencing used Tregs from blood. The CDR3 DNA is TGTGCCAGCAGTTTCCGACTAGCGGGGCCGTACGAGCAGTACTTC. Translating it yields CASSFRLAGPYEQYF.